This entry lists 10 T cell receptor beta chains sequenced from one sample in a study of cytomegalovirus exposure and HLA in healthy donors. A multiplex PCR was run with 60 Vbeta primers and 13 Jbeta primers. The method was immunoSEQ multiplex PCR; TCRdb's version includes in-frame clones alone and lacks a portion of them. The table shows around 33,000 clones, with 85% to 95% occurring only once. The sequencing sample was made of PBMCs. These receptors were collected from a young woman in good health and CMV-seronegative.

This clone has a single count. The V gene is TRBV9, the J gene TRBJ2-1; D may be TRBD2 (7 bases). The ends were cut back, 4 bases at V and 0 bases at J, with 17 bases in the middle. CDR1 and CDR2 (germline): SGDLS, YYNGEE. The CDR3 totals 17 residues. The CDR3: CASSPGASGSSYNEQFF. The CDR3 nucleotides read TGTGCCAGCAGCCCAGGGGCTAGCGGAAGCTCCTACAATGAGCAGTTCTTC.

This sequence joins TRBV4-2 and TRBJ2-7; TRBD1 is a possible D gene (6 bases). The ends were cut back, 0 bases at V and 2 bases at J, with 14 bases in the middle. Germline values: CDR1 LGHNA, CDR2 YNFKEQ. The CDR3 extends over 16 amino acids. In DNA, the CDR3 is TGTGCCAGCAGCCAAGAGATCGGACAGAGTACCTACGAGCAGTACTTC. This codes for CASSQEIGQSTYEQYF.

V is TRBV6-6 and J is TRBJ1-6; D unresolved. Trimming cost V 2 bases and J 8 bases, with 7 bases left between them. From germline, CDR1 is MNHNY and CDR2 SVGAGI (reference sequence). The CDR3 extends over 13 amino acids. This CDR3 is CASSYASDSPLHF. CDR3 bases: TGTGCCAGCAGTTACGCGTCTGATTCACCCCTCCACTTT.

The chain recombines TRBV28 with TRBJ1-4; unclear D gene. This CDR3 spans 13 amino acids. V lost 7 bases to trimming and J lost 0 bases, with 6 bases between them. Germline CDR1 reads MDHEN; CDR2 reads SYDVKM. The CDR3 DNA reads TGTGCCAGCACGCGCCCAACTAATGAAAAACTGTTTTTT. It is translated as CASTRPTNEKLFF.

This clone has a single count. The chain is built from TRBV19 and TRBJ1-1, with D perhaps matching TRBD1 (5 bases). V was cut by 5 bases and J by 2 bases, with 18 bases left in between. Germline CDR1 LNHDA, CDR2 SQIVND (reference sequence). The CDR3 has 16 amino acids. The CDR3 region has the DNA TGTGCCAGTAGTTCCCTAACTGACAGACCAAACACTGAAGCTTTCTTT. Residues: CASSSLTDRPNTEAFF.

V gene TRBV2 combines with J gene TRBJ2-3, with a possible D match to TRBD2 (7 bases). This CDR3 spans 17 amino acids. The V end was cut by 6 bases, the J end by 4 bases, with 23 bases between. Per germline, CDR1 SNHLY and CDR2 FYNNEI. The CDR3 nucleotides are TGTGCCAGCAGCGTCGGGACAACCCTAGCGGTGCCAGATACGCAGTATTTT. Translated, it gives CASSVGTTLAVPDTQYF.

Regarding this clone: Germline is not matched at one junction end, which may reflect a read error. This CDR3 reads CASRLLGDTGYTF. CDR3 DNA sequence: TGTGCCAGCAGGTTATTAGGGGACACTGGCTACACCTTC. The V gene is TRBV28, the J gene TRBJ1-2; D may be TRBD1 (6 bases). The CDR3 loop spans 13 amino acids. CDR1 and CDR2 (germline): MDHEN, SYDVKM.

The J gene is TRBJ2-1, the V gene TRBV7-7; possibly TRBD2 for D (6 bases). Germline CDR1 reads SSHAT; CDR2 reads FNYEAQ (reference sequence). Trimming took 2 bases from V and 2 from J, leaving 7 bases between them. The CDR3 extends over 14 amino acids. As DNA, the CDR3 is TGTGCCAGCAGCTTATCGGGGGCCTACAATGAGCAGTTCTTC. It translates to CASSLSGAYNEQFF.

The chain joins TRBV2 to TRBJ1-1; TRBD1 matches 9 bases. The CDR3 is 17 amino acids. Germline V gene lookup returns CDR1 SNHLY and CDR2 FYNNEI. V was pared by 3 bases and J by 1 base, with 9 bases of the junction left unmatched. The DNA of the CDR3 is TGTGCCAGCAGTGAGGCACAGGGGGCGCGAGGGAACACTGAAGCTTTCTTT. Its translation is CASSEAQGARGNTEAFF.

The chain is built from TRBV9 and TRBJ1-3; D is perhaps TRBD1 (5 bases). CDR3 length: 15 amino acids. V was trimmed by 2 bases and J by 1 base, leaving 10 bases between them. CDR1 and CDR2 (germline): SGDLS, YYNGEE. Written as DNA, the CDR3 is TGTGCCAGCAGCGTCGGGGGTGGATCTGGAAACACCATATATTTT. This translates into CASSVGGGSGNTIYF.